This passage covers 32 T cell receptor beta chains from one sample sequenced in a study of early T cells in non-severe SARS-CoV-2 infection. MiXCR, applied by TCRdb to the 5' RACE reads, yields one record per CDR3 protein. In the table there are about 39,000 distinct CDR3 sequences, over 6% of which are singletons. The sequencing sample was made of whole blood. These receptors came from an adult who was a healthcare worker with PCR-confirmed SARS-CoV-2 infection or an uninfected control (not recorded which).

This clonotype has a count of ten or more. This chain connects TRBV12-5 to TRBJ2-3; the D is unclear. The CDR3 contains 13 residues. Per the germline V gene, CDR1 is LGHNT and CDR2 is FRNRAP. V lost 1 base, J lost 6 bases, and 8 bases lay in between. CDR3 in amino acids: CASGLGLADTQYF. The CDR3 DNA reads TGTGCTAGTGGTTTGGGGCTTGCGGATACGCAGTATTTT.

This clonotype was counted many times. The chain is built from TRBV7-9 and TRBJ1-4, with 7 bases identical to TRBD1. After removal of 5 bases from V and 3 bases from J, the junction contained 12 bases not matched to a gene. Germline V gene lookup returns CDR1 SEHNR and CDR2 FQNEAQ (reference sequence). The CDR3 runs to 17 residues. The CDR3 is CASSPRQGGYANEKLFF. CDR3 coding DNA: TGTGCCAGCAGCCCCCGACAGGGAGGGTATGCTAATGAAAAACTGTTTTTT.

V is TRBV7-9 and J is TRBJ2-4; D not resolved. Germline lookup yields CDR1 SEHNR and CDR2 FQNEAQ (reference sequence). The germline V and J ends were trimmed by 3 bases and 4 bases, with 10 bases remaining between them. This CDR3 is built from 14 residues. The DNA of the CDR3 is TGTGCCAGCAGCTTTGGTCAGGAAAAAAACATTCAGTACTTC. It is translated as CASSFGQEKNIQYF. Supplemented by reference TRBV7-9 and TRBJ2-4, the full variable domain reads DTGVSQNPRHKITKRGQNVTFRCDPISEHNRLYWYRQTLGQGPEFLTYFQNEAQLEKSRLLSDRFSAERPKGSFSTLEIQRTEQGDSAMYLCASSFGQEKNIQYFGAGTRLSVL.

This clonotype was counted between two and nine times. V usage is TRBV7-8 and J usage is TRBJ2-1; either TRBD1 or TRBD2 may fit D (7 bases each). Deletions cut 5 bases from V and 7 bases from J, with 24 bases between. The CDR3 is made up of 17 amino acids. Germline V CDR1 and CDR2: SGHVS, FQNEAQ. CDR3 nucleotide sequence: TGTGCCAGCAGCCCATCAAGGGGGGGGACAGCCAAGAATGAGCAGTTCTTC. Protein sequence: CASSPSRGGTAKNEQFF.

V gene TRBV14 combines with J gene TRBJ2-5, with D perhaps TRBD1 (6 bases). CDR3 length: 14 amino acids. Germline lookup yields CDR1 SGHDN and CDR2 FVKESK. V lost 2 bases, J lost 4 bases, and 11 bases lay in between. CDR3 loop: CASSQYRVGETQYF. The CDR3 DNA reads TGTGCCAGCAGCCAATACAGGGTTGGAGAGACCCAGTACTTC.

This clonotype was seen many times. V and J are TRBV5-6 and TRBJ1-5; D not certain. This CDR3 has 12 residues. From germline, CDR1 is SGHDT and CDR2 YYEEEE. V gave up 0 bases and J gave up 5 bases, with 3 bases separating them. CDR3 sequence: CASSLADQPQHF. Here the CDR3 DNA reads TGTGCCAGCAGCTTGGCGGATCAGCCCCAGCATTTT.

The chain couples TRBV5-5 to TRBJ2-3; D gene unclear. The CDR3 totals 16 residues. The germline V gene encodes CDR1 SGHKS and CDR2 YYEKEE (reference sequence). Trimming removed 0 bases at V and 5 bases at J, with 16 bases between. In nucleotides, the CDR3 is TGTGCCAGCAGCTTGGTCCAGGCAGTCGGGCGAGATACGCAGTATTTT. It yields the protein CASSLVQAVGRDTQYF.

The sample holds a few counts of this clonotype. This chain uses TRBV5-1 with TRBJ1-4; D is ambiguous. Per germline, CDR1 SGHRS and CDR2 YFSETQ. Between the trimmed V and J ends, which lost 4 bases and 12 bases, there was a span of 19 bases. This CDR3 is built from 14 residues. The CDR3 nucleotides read TGCGCCAGCAGCCCGGAACCTCAGACACGGGAACTGTTTTTT. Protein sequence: CASSPEPQTRELFF.

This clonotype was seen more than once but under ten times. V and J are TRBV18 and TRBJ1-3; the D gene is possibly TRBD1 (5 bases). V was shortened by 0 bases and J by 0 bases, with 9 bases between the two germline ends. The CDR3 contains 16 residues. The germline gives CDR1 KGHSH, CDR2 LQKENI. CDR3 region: CASSPPWDFSGNTIYF. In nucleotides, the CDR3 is TGTGCCAGCTCACCACCATGGGACTTCTCTGGAAACACCATATATTTT. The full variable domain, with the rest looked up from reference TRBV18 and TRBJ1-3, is NAGVMQNPRHLVRRRGQEARLRCSPMKGHSHVYWYRQLPEEGLKFMVYLQKENIIDESGMPKERFSAEFPKEGPSILRIQQVVRGDSAAYFCASSPPWDFSGNTIYFGEGSWLTVV.

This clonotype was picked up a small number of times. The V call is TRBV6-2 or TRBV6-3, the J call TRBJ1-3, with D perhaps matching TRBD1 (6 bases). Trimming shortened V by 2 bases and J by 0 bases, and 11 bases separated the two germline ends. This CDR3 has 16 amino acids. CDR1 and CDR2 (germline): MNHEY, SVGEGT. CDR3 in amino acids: CASSYPDRGSGNTIYF. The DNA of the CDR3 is TGTGCCAGCAGTTACCCGGACAGAGGCTCTGGAAACACCATATATTTT.

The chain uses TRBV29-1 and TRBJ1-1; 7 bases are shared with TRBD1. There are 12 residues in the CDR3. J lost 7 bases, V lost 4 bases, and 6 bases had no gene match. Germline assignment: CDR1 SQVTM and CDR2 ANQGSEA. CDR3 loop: CSVGSGGDEAFF. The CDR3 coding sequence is TGCAGCGTTGGGTCAGGGGGTGATGAAGCTTTCTTT.

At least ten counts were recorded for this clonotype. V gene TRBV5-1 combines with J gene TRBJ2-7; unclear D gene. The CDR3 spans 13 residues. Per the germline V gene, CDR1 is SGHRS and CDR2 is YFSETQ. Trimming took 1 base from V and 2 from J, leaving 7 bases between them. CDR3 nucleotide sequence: TGCGCCAGCAGCTTGTGGGGAACCTACGAGCAGTACTTC. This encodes CASSLWGTYEQYF.

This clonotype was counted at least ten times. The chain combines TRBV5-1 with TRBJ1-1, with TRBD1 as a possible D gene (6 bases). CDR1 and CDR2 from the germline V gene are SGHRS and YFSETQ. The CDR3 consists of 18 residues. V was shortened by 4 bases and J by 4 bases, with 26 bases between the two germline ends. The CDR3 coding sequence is TGCGCCAGCAGCCCGAAACTCCGGGACACCCGACCGGGCACTGAAGCTTTCTTT. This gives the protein CASSPKLRDTRPGTEAFF.

The CDR3 reads CASSPGQEQYEQFF. The CDR3 nucleotides are TGTGCCAGCTCACCTGGACAGGAACAATATGAGCAGTTCTTC. This sequence joins TRBV18 and TRBJ2-1; 7 bases match TRBD1. The CDR3 totals 14 residues. J lost 8 bases, V lost 3 bases, and 7 bases had no gene match. Germline lookup yields CDR1 KGHSH and CDR2 LQKENI.

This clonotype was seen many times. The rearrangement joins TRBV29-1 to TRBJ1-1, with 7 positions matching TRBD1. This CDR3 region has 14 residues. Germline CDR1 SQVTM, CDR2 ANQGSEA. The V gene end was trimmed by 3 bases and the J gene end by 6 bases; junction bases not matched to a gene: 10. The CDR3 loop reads CSVERGRAMAEAFF. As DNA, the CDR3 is TGCAGCGTTGAGAGGGGGCGAGCTATGGCTGAAGCTTTCTTT. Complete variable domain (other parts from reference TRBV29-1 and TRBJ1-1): SAVISQKPSRDICQRGTSLTIQCQVDSQVTMMFWYRQQPGQSLTLIATANQGSEATYESGFVIDKFPISRPNLTFSTLTVSNMSPEDSSIYLCSVERGRAMAEAFFGQGTRLTVV.

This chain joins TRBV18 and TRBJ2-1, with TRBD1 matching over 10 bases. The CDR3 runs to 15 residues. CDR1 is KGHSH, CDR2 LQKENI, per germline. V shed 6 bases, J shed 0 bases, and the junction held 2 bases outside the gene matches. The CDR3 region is CASSRTGGSYNEQFF. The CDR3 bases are TGTGCCAGCTCCCGGACAGGGGGCTCCTACAATGAGCAGTTCTTC. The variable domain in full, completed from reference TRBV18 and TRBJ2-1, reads NAGVMQNPRHLVRRRGQEARLRCSPMKGHSHVYWYRQLPEEGLKFMVYLQKENIIDESGMPKERFSAEFPKEGPSILRIQQVVRGDSAAYFCASSRTGGSYNEQFFGPGTRLTVL.

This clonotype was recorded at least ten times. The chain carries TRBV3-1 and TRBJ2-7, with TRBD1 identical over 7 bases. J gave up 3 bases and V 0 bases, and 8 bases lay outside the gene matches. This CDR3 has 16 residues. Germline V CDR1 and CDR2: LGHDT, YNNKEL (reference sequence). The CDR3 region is CASSQEAARGLYEQYF. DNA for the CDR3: TGTGCCAGCAGCCAAGAGGCGGCGAGGGGGCTCTACGAGCAGTACTTC.

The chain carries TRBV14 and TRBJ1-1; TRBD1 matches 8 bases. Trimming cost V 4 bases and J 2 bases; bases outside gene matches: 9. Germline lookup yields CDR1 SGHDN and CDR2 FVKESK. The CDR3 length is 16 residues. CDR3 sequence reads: CASSPLLGQGNTEAFF. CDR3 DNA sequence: TGTGCCAGCAGCCCCCTCTTAGGACAGGGCAACACTGAAGCTTTCTTT.

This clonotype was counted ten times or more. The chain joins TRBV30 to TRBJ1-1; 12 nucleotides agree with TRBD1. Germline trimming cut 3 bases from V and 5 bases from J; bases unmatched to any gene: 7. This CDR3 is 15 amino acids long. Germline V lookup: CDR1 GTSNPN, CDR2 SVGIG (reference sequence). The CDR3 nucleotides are TGTGCCTGGAGCCCTGGGACAGGGGGCTGGACTGAAGCTTTCTTT. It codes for CAWSPGTGGWTEAFF.

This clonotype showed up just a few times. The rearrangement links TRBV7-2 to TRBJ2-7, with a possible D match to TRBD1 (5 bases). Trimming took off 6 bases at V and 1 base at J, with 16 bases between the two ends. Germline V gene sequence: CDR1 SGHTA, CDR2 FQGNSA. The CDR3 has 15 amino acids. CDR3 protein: CASSSQTVGSYEQYF. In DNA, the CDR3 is TGTGCCAGCAGTTCACAGACAGTTGGGTCCTACGAGCAGTACTTC.

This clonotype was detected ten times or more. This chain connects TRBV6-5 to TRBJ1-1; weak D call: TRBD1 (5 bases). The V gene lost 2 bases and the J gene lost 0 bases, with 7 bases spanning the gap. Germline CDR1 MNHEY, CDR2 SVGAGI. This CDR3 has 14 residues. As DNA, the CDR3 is TGTGCCAGCAGTTACGGGACGGTGAACACTGAAGCTTTCTTT. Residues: CASSYGTVNTEAFF.

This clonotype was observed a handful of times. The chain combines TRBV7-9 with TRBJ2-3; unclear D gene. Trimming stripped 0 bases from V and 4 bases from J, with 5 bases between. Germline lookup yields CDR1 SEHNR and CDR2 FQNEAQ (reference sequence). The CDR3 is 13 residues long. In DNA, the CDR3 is TGTGCCAGCAGCTTAGCAGGGCCAGATACGCAGTATTTT. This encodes CASSLAGPDTQYF.

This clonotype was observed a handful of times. CDR3 loop: CASSYWQAYGYTF. The CDR3 DNA is TGTGCCAGCAGTTACTGGCAGGCCTATGGCTACACCTTC. This chain joins TRBV6-5 and TRBJ1-2; D is unclear. Trimming removed 1 base from V and 4 bases from J, with 7 bases in between. This CDR3 is 13 amino acids long. Per the germline V gene, CDR1 is MNHEY and CDR2 is SVGAGI.

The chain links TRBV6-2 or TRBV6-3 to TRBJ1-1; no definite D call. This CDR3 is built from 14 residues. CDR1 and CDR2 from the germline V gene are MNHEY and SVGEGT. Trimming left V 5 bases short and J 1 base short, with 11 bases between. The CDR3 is CASSDGTWNTEAFF. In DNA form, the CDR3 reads TGTGCCAGCAGTGACGGAACCTGGAACACTGAAGCTTTCTTT.

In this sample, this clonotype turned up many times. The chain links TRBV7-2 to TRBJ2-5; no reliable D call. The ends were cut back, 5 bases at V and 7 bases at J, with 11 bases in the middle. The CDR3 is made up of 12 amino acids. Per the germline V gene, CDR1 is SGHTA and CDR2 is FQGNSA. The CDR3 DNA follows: TGTGCCAGCAGCCCCCCCAAAGGGACCCAGTACTTC. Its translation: CASSPPKGTQYF.

This chain's CDR3 is CASSQDPRPLGGNTIYF. Written as DNA, the CDR3 is TGCGCCAGCAGCCAAGACCCCCGTCCCTTAGGCGGGAACACCATATATTTT. The J gene is TRBJ1-3, the V gene TRBV4-1; no clear D. This CDR3 spans 17 amino acids. Per the germline V gene, CDR1 is MGHRA and CDR2 is YSYEKL. Trimming pared 0 bases from V and 7 bases from J, leaving 19 bases between.

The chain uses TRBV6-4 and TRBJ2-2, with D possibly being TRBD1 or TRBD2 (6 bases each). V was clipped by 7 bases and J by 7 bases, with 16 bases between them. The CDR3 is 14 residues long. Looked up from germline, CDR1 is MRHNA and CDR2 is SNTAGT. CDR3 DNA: TGTGCCAGCACCGGGGGCCGGAGGAACGGGGAGCTGTTTTTT. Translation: CASTGGRRNGELFF.

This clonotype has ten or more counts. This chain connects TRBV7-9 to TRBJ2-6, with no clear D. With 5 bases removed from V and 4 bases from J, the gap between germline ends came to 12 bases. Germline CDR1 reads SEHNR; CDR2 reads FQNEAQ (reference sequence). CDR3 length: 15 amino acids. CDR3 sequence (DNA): TGTGCCAGCAGCCGTGTGGGGTCCGGGGCCAACGTCCTGACTTTC. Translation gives CASSRVGSGANVLTF.

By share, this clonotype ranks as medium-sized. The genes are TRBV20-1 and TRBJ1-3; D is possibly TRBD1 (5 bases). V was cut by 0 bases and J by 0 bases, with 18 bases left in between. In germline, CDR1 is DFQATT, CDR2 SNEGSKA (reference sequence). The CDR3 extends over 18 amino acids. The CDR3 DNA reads TGCAGTGCTAGAGACCCAAGGGACGGGACCCGCTCTGGAAACACCATATATTTT. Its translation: CSARDPRDGTRSGNTIYF.

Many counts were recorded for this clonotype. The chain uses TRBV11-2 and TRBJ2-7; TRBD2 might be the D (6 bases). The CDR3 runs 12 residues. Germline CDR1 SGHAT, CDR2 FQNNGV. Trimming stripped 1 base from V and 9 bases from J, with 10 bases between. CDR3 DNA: TGTGCCAGCAGCTTAGTATTCGGGGGGCAGTACTTC. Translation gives CASSLVFGGQYF.

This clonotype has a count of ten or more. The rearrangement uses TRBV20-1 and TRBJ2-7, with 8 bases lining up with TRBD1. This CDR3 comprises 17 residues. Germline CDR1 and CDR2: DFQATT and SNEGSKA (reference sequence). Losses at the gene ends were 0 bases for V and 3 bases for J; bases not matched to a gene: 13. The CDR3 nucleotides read TGCAGTGCTAGAGAATATGTATCGGGACAGGCGTTCTACGAGCAGTACTTC. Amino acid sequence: CSAREYVSGQAFYEQYF.

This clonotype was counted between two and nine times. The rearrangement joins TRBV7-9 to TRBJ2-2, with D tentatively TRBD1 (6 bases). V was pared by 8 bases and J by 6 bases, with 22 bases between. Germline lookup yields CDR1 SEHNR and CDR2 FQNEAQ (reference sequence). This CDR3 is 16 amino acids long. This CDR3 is CASRNLQDRVSGELFF. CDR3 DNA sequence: TGTGCCAGCCGGAATCTCCAGGACAGAGTGTCCGGGGAGCTGTTTTTT.